The T cell receptor beta chain under discussion was sequenced for a study of molecular identifiers for immune sequencing clone quantification. Study details: Replicates involved a five-way split of RNA from around 20,000 or 99,000 naive CD8 cells, with sequencing of four. Study conclusions and caveats: Spiked-in Jurkat TCR RNA corresponding to one cell was reported as detectable against 1 million or so naive cells. Clones above 20 RNA copies held over 97% of effector molecules, under 1% in naive cells.

Many counts were recorded for this clonotype. Antigen: not known. TCRdb redid the calling of the PCR reads with MiXCR, one entry per CDR3 protein. This table holds under 600,000 distinct CDR3 sequences, 25% found once. The receptor comes from a human donor in good health. Some libraries in this study had Jurkat cell RNA spiked in. Sequencing was performed on naive CD8+ T cells from blood, with Jurkat cell RNA spiked in. Sample subset: FACS-sorted CD8+CD4-CCR7+CD45RA+ naive T cells.

The CDR3 protein is CATEIGGRGNEQFF. The CDR3 DNA is TGTGCCACCGAGATTGGGGGGCGGGGTAATGAGCAGTTCTTC. The chain carries TRBV15 and TRBJ2-1; perhaps D is TRBD1 or TRBD2 (6 bases each). CDR3 length: 14 amino acids. V lost 8 bases, J lost 7 bases, and 18 bases lay in between. The germline V gene encodes CDR1 LNHNV and CDR2 YYDKDF (reference sequence). The full variable domain, with the rest looked up from reference TRBV15 and TRBJ2-1, is DAMVIQNPRYQVTQFGKPVTLSCSQTLNHNVMYWYQQKSSQAPKLLFHYYDKDFNNEADTPDNFQSRRPNTSFCFLDIRSPGLGDTAMYLCATEIGGRGNEQFFGPGTRLTVL.